The present T cell receptor beta chain was sequenced within a study of blood T cell repertoires in COVID-19. This clone has just one count. The J segment lost 7 bases and the V segment lost 3 bases, leaving 5 bases of the junction unmatched. Germline V CDR1 and CDR2: LNHDA, SQIVND (reference sequence). The CDR3 has 14 amino acids. TCRdb's copy holds only in-frame clones and misses some; the assay was immunoSEQ multiplex PCR. The table has 44,000 or so clones, roughly 80% seen once; the top ten hold 4.4%. The receptor's source is a man in his forties or fifties with active COVID-19. V usage is TRBV19 and J usage is TRBJ1-4; 7 nucleotides line up with TRBD1. The sample taken for sequencing was peripheral blood. The CDR3 sequence is CASSIESGGEKLFF. The CDR3 DNA follows: TGTGCCAGTAGTATTGAGTCAGGGGGTGAAAAACTGTTTTTT. Full variable domain (missing parts from reference TRBV19 and TRBJ1-4): DGGITQSPKYLFRKEGQNVTLSCEQNLNHDAMYWYRQDPGQGLRLIYYSQIVNDFQKGDIAEGYSVSREKKESFPLTVTSAQKNPTAFYLCASSIESGGEKLFFGSGTQLSVL.